This is a list of T cell receptor beta chains from one sample in a study of glioma-infiltrating T cells. Each CDR3 protein is one row after TCRdb ran MiXCR on the multiplex PCR reads. The repertoire holds fewer than 90,000 distinct CDR3 sequences, about 23% seen once, with approximately 6.7% in the top ten. The sequencing input was glioma tissue, nonneoplastic brain tissue, or PBMCs (not recorded which). These TCRs come from a human donor with low-grade glioma or glioblastoma, undergoing nonglioma brain surgery, or in good health (not recorded which). Both conserved end residues are part of each CDR3. D genes are given only for firm matches. The size entry is marked missing in some rows and otherwise reads once, few, many or a size class.

D gene	CDR3 length	clone size	V gene	J gene	CDR3 protein	CDR3 DNA
TRBD2	15	.	TRBV29-1	TRBJ2-2	CSVWSGSWNTGELFF	TGCAGCGTCTGGAGCGGGAGCTGGAACACCGGGGAGCTGTTTTTT
.	16	few	TRBV19	TRBJ2-6	CASSARASPGANVLTF	TGTGCCAGTAGTGCCAGGGCTAGCCCCGGGGCCAACGTCCTGACTTTC
TRBD1	15	many	TRBV2	TRBJ2-3	CASSTGQAAVDTQYF	TGTGCCAGCAGTACCGGACAGGCCGCGGTGGATACGCAGTATTTT
TRBD1	14	many	TRBV7-2	TRBJ1-2	CASSDDRGAYGYTF	TGTGCCAGCAGCGACGACAGGGGGGCATATGGCTACACCTTC
.	14	many	TRBV29-1	TRBJ1-1	CSVGGGTLNTEAFF	TGCAGCGTTGGCGGAGGGACCCTCAACACTGAAGCTTTCTTT
.	14	many	TRBV6-1	TRBJ2-3	CASRTLSQGGTQYF	TGTGCCAGCAGGACACTTAGCCAGGGAGGCACGCAGTATTTT
TRBD2	14	many	TRBV29-1	TRBJ2-1	CSVVGTSSYNEQFF	TGCAGCGTTGTGGGGACTAGTTCCTACAATGAGCAGTTCTTC
.	11	many	TRBV7-6	TRBJ2-5	CASNIGETQYF	TGTGCCAGCAATATAGGGGAGACCCAGTACTTC
.	12	few	TRBV12-3/TRBV12-4	TRBJ2-7	CASSLVGIEQYF	TGTGCCAGCAGTTTGGTGGGGATCGAGCAGTACTTC
TRBD1	14	many	TRBV6-1	TRBJ1-1	CASGRQGPNTEAFF	TGTGCCAGCGGGCGACAGGGTCCGAACACTGAAGCTTTCTTT
TRBD1	14	.	TRBV9	TRBJ2-7	CASSIHRGPYEQYF	TGTGCCAGCAGCATCCACAGGGGCCCCTACGAGCAGTACTTC
.	17	many	TRBV3-1	TRBJ2-5	CASSQAKGRMFQETQYF	TGTGCCAGCAGCCAAGCAAAAGGGCGTATGTTCCAAGAGACCCAGTACTTC
TRBD1	15	few	TRBV12-5	TRBJ1-5	CASGLGQGLNQPQHF	TGTGCTAGTGGTTTGGGACAGGGTCTCAATCAGCCCCAGCATTTT
TRBD2	12	.	TRBV3-1	TRBJ2-4	CASSLLGLKITF	TGTGCCAGCAGCCTACTGGGACTAAAAATAACCTTC
.	14	many	TRBV20-1	TRBJ1-2	CSADTGRGDYGYTF	TGCAGTGCAGATACAGGGCGGGGAGACTATGGCTACACCTTC
TRBD1	13	many	TRBV20-1	TRBJ2-3	CSASDRGKDTQYF	TGCAGTGCTAGTGACAGGGGGAAAGATACGCAGTATTTT
.	11	many	TRBV4-2	TRBJ2-1	CASSFGAEQFF	TGTGCCAGCAGCTTTGGCGCCGAGCAGTTCTTC
.	15	many	TRBV3-1	TRBJ2-2	CASSRRTTRTGELFF	TGTGCCAGCAGTCGACGCACCACTCGGACCGGGGAGCTGTTTTTT
.	14	.	TRBV11-2	TRBJ2-3	CASSLDRNTDTQYF	TGTGCCAGCAGCTTAGACAGAAACACAGATACGCAGTATTTT
.	14	.	TRBV7-9	TRBJ1-4	CASSRGQANEKLFF	TGTGCCAGCAGCAGGGGCCAGGCTAATGAAAAACTGTTTTTT
.	17	once	TRBV4-1	TRBJ1-3	CAGSQAAGGAGGNTIYF	TGCGCCGGCAGCCAAGCCGCAGGAGGGGCGGGTGGAAACACCATATATTTT
.	12	many	TRBV20-1	TRBJ1-1	CSAAGMNTEAFF	TGCAGTGCTGCCGGGATGAACACTGAAGCTTTCTTT
.	13	many	TRBV19	TRBJ1-5	CASSVDWDQPQHF	TGTGCCAGTAGCGTTGATTGGGATCAGCCCCAGCATTTT
.	14	few	TRBV4-2	TRBJ1-2	CASSQTGGSGGYTF	TGTGCCAGCAGCCAGACTGGGGGTTCGGGAGGCTACACCTTC
.	14	many	TRBV6-5	TRBJ2-7	CASSYSALSQEQYF	TGTGCCAGCAGTTACTCGGCCCTATCTCAAGAGCAGTACTTC
.	15	few	TRBV20-1	TRBJ2-5	CSARGTGLRQETQYF	TGCAGTGCTAGAGGGACGGGACTGCGACAAGAGACCCAGTACTTC
TRBD2	18	.	TRBV18	TRBJ2-3	CSSSPQYSRTSLTDTQYF	TGTTCCAGCTCACCACAGTACAGTCGGACTAGCCTCACAGATACGCAGTATTTT
.	17	few	TRBV19	TRBJ1-4	CASSPRGPKMANEKLFF	TGTGCCAGTAGCCCTCGGGGCCCAAAGATGGCTAATGAAAAACTGTTTTTT
TRBD1	15	.	TRBV12-3/TRBV12-4	TRBJ1-4	CASSSPTGGNEKLFF	TGTGCCAGCAGTTCACCGACAGGGGGAAATGAAAAACTGTTTTTT
TRBD1	13	many	TRBV27	TRBJ1-1	CASSLWGDREAFF	TGTGCCAGCAGTTTATGGGGGGACAGGGAAGCTTTCTTT
TRBD1	16	many	TRBV15	TRBJ2-1	CATSKGGRSSYNEQFF	TGTGCCACCAGCAAAGGGGGCCGCAGCTCCTACAATGAGCAGTTCTTC
.	13	.	TRBV12-3/TRBV12-4	TRBJ2-5	CASSLWGSETQYF	TGTGCCAGCAGTTTATGGGGGTCAGAGACCCAGTACTTC
.	15	.	TRBV19	TRBJ2-7	CASSVQWRSAREQYF	TGTGCCAGTAGCGTTCAGTGGAGAAGCGCTAGGGAGCAGTACTTC
TRBD2	17	many	TRBV6-5	TRBJ2-7	CASSYSSGTSGYYEQYF	TGTGCCAGCAGTTACTCTTCCGGGACTAGCGGGTACTACGAGCAGTACTTC
.	14	few	TRBV18	TRBJ2-7	CASSPPAGGDEQYF	TGTGCCAGCTCACCCCCCGCCGGTGGCGACGAGCAGTACTTC
.	14	many	TRBV15	TRBJ2-5	CATSRVGRPGTQYF	TGTGCCACCAGCAGAGTGGGCCGTCCGGGGACCCAGTACTTC
TRBD2	13	.	TRBV20-1	TRBJ2-7	CSAQSGGYYEQYF	TGCAGTGCCCAAAGCGGGGGATACTACGAGCAGTACTTC